The 26 T cell receptor beta chains given below trace back to one sample, sequenced in a study of cytomegalovirus exposure and HLA in healthy donors. In the PCR, 60 Vbeta and 13 Jbeta primers were used. Sequenced by immunoSEQ multiplex PCR; TCRdb stores in-frame clones only, minus some. The profile covers around 150,000 clones, with about 60% appearing a single time and about 7.1% taken by the ten largest. The material sequenced was PBMCs. Source of these receptors: a woman aged 60-75 years in good health and CMV-seropositive.

This clone showed up just once. The rearrangement joins TRBV6-5 to TRBJ1-1, with unresolved D. Germline V gene sequence: CDR1 MNHEY, CDR2 SVGAGI. CDR3 length: 14 residues. V lost 6 bases and J lost 5, with 16 bases in between. The DNA of the CDR3 is TGTGCCAGCAGCCGCGGCGGGCCGAGAACTGAAGCTTTCTTT. Its protein is CASSRGGPRTEAFF.

This sequence joins TRBV7-8 and TRBJ1-1, with 8 bases lining up with TRBD1. The CDR3 totals 17 residues. Losses at the gene ends were 1 base for V and 0 bases for J; bases not matched to a gene: 7. The germline gives CDR1 SGHVS, CDR2 FQNEAQ. The DNA of the CDR3 is TGTGCCAGCAGCTTAGGAGGGACAGGCCACATGAACACTGAAGCTTTCTTT. This encodes CASSLGGTGHMNTEAFF.

This clone showed up just once. This chain connects TRBV29-1 to TRBJ2-1; possible D gene TRBD2, 5 bases. V lost 2 bases and J lost 7, with 12 bases in between. This CDR3 contains 13 residues. Germline V CDR1 and CDR2: SQVTM, ANQGSEA. The CDR3 spells CSVESPSRNEQFF. CDR3 coding DNA: TGCAGCGTTGAAAGTCCTAGCCGAAATGAGCAGTTCTTC.

The rearrangement joins TRBV10-1 to TRBJ2-7; 8 positions agree with TRBD1. This CDR3 region has 11 residues. The germline gives CDR1 WNHNN, CDR2 SYGVQD (reference sequence). Unmatched junction bases numbered 1, after V lost 4 bases and J lost 8 bases. The CDR3 loop reads CASSGQGKQYF. DNA for the CDR3: TGCGCCAGCAGTGGACAGGGGAAGCAGTACTTC.

The chain employs TRBV9 and TRBJ2-7, with 9 bases aligning to TRBD2. The CDR3 has 15 amino acids. The ends lost 0 bases at V and 6 bases at J; junction bases unmatched: 7. Germline-derived CDR1 and CDR2 are SGDLS and YYNGEE. DNA of the CDR3: TGTGCCAGCAGCGTAGACCTAGCGGGAACTGCCGAGCAGTACTTC. This gives the protein CASSVDLAGTAEQYF.

This clone has only a few counts. The chain carries TRBV11-2 and TRBJ2-2, with TRBD2 identical over 10 bases. The germline V gene encodes CDR1 SGHAT and CDR2 FQNNGV. There are 16 residues in the CDR3. The trim removed 5 bases at V and 6 bases at J, leaving 9 bases unmatched. CDR3: CASSPLAGAHPGELFF. CDR3 bases: TGTGCCAGCAGCCCCCTAGCGGGAGCGCACCCCGGGGAGCTGTTTTTT.

The rearrangement links TRBV27 to TRBJ1-5, with D maybe TRBD1 (5 bases). The CDR3 is 15 residues long. Trimming cost V 5 bases and J 4 bases, with 15 bases left between them. Germline lookup yields CDR1 MNHEY and CDR2 SMNVEV (reference sequence). The CDR3 coding sequence is TGTGCCAGCAGTCAAGGCCCGGGGGAAAATCAGCCCCAGCATTTT. Its protein product is CASSQGPGENQPQHF.

The V gene is TRBV7-2, the J gene TRBJ1-3, with D perhaps TRBD1 (6 bases). This CDR3 contains 14 residues. Germline V lookup: CDR1 SGHTA, CDR2 FQGNSA. V was clipped by 4 bases and J by 4 bases, with 11 bases between them. CDR3 sequence: CASSSRDTGNTIYF. Here the CDR3 DNA reads TGTGCCAGCAGCTCTCGGGACACGGGAAACACCATATATTTT.

This rearrangement joins TRBV28 to TRBJ2-2; 12 bases match TRBD2. With V trimmed by 1 base and J by 7 bases, 4 bases remained unmatched. Germline assignment: CDR1 MDHEN and CDR2 SYDVKM. The CDR3 spans 16 residues. In nucleotides, the CDR3 is TGTGCCAGCAGTTTATCTAGCGGGAGGGCCGGCGGGGAGCTGTTTTTT. Its protein is CASSLSSGRAGGELFF.

This clone was seen only once. The chain joins TRBV10-1 to TRBJ1-1; no definite D call. The CDR3 loop spans 13 amino acids. Germline-derived CDR1 and CDR2 are WNHNN and SYGVQD (reference sequence). V lost 6 bases and J lost 0, with 8 bases in between. The chain's CDR3 is CASSVDLNTEAFF. CDR3 DNA: TGCGCCAGCAGCGTGGACTTGAACACTGAAGCTTTCTTT.

This clone was found a few times. The gene calls are TRBV5-4 and TRBJ2-5; 7 bases agree with TRBD1. The CDR3 covers 14 residues. The V gene's germline CDR1 is SGHNT and CDR2 YYREEE (reference sequence). J gave up 0 bases and V 3 bases, and 2 bases lay outside the gene matches. The CDR3: CASSSGTDQETQYF. The CDR3 region has the DNA TGTGCCAGCAGCTCAGGGACAGACCAAGAGACCCAGTACTTC. The full variable domain, rest sourced from reference TRBV5-4 and TRBJ2-5, is ETGVTQSPTHLIKTRGQQVTLRCSSQSGHNTVSWYQQALGQGPQFIFQYYREEENGRGNFPPRFSGLQFPNYSSELNVNALELDDSALYLCASSSGTDQETQYFGPGTRLLVL.

The chain uses TRBV25-1 and TRBJ1-2; 8 bases are a match to TRBD1. V shed 7 bases and J 5 bases; nucleotides not matched to a gene: 6. Germline V gene lookup returns CDR1 MGHDK and CDR2 SYGVNS. The CDR3 totals 13 residues. The CDR3 sequence: CASTGQGTYGYTF. The DNA of the CDR3 is TGTGCCAGCACCGGACAGGGCACGTATGGCTACACCTTC.

The rearrangement joins TRBV28 to TRBJ1-2, with D unclear. The CDR3 is made up of 13 amino acids. Germline V gives CDR1 MDHEN, CDR2 SYDVKM. Trimming cost V 5 bases and J 4 bases, with 11 bases left between them. CDR3 sequence reads: CASSAALGYGYTF. CDR3 nucleotide sequence: TGTGCCAGCAGTGCCGCGCTCGGCTATGGCTACACCTTC.

V gene TRBV5-4 combines with J gene TRBJ2-7, with 8 bases matching TRBD1. The germline V gene has CDR1 SGHNT and CDR2 YYREEE (reference sequence). The V and J ends lost 2 bases and 0 bases, in that order; junction bases with no gene match: 4. The CDR3 covers 15 residues. DNA for the CDR3: TGTGCCAGCAGCTTTCGGGGACAGGCCTCCTACGAGCAGTACTTC. Residues: CASSFRGQASYEQYF.

The rearrangement uses TRBV28 and TRBJ1-2; D call uncertain. V was trimmed by 8 bases and J by 2 bases, leaving 12 bases between them. This CDR3 comprises 13 residues. Germline loops: CDR1 MDHEN, CDR2 SYDVKM. The CDR3 sequence is CASERPNNYGYTF. CDR3 coding DNA: TGTGCCAGCGAGCGTCCTAACAACTATGGCTACACCTTC.

This clone has a handful of counts. CDR3 residues: CASSLRGGCNQPQHF. CDR3 nucleotide sequence: TGTGCCAGCAGCCTTAGGGGGGGCTGTAATCAGCCCCAGCATTTT. The chain carries TRBV21-1 and TRBJ1-5. TRBV21-1 is given as a pseudogene. The CDR3 contains 15 residues.

V usage is TRBV5-6 and J usage is TRBJ2-2; TRBD2 matches 7 bases. The CDR3 totals 16 residues. Germline V gives CDR1 SGHDT, CDR2 YYEEEE. With 7 bases clipped from V and 0 bases from J, the junction kept 9 bases outside the gene matches. CDR3 loop: CASESGKGANTGELFF. The DNA for the CDR3 is TGTGCCAGCGAAAGCGGGAAAGGGGCGAACACCGGGGAGCTGTTTTTT.

The chain employs TRBV9 and TRBJ1-3; D gene ambiguous. Trimming took 0 bases from V and 2 from J, leaving 6 bases between them. Germline V gives CDR1 SGDLS, CDR2 YYNGEE. The CDR3 is 14 amino acids. The CDR3 sequence: CASSVAGTGNTIYF. In DNA, the CDR3 is TGTGCCAGCAGCGTAGCCGGTACTGGAAACACCATATATTTT.

This chain uses TRBV25-1 with TRBJ1-1, with 9 nucleotides matching TRBD1. Germline assignment: CDR1 MGHDK and CDR2 SYGVNS. The trim removed 2 bases at V and 3 bases at J, leaving 10 bases unmatched. The CDR3 spans 17 residues. The CDR3 bases are TGTGCCAGCAGTGAAGGGGGGACAGGGCGCGGGGACACTGAAGCTTTCTTT. It encodes CASSEGGTGRGDTEAFF.

This chain uses TRBV29-1 with TRBJ2-3; 7 positions agree with TRBD2. V gave up 8 bases and J gave up 5 bases; unmatched junction bases: 13. CDR3 length equals 14 residues. Germline V CDR1 and CDR2: SQVTM, ANQGSEA. This CDR3 reads CSLKLTGGLDTQYF. For the CDR3, the DNA is TGCAGCCTCAAACTGACGGGAGGTTTAGATACGCAGTATTTT.

This sequence joins TRBV9 and TRBJ2-3, with 9 nucleotides matching TRBD2. CDR1 and CDR2 from the germline V gene are SGDLS and YYNGEE. V lost 2 bases, J lost 2 bases, and 3 bases stayed unmatched. This CDR3 region has 15 residues. The CDR3 loop reads CASSVSGRLTDTQYF. The CDR3 DNA reads TGTGCCAGCAGCGTTAGCGGGAGACTCACAGATACGCAGTATTTT.

The chain is built from TRBV27 and TRBJ2-1; 7 bases agree with TRBD2. The CDR3 is 14 residues long. Trimming at V came to 3 bases and at J to 4 bases, leaving 3 bases not matched to a gene. Germline V gene sequence: CDR1 MNHEY, CDR2 SMNVEV (reference sequence). The CDR3 DNA is TGTGCCAGCAGTTTGGCTAGCGGTTACAATGAGCAGTTCTTC. Its protein product is CASSLASGYNEQFF.

The chain carries TRBV5-1 and TRBJ2-3, with D perhaps TRBD1 (6 bases). The V end was cut by 5 bases, the J end by 5 bases, with 12 bases between. This CDR3 is built from 13 residues. Germline V gene lookup returns CDR1 SGHRS and CDR2 YFSETQ. In DNA, the CDR3 is TGCGCCAGCAGTGGACGAGGGGGAGATACGCAGTATTTT. This encodes CASSGRGGDTQYF.

The V gene is TRBV4-3, the J gene TRBJ2-3; TRBD1 agrees at 8 bases. The ends lost 1 base at V and 2 bases at J; junction bases unmatched: 5. There are 16 residues in the CDR3. From germline, CDR1 is LGHNA and CDR2 YSLEER. Written as DNA, the CDR3 is TGCGCCAGCAGCCAAGGCGACAGGGGTCCCACAGATACGCAGTATTTT. Protein: CASSQGDRGPTDTQYF.

In this sample, this clone turned up once. The chain has TRBV7-9 and TRBJ2-7; TRBD1 might be the D (5 bases). The V and J ends lost 0 bases and 3 bases respectively, with 12 bases between them. Per the germline V gene, CDR1 is SEHNR and CDR2 is FQNEAQ (reference sequence). The CDR3 is 15 residues long. The CDR3 loop reads CASSLAGGRDYEQYF. CDR3 sequence (DNA): TGTGCCAGCAGCTTAGCAGGTGGCAGGGACTACGAGCAGTACTTC.

The chain is built from TRBV20-1 and TRBJ2-5, with D possibly being TRBD2 (5 bases). TRBJ2-7 matches the DNA end more closely, so the J call is doubtful. The germline V gene has CDR1 DFQATT and CDR2 SNEGSKA (reference sequence). The CDR3 is 11 amino acids. CDR3 sequence reads: CSGKSGYEQYF. DNA for the CDR3: TGCAGTGGAAAGTCGGGATACGAGCAGTACTTC.